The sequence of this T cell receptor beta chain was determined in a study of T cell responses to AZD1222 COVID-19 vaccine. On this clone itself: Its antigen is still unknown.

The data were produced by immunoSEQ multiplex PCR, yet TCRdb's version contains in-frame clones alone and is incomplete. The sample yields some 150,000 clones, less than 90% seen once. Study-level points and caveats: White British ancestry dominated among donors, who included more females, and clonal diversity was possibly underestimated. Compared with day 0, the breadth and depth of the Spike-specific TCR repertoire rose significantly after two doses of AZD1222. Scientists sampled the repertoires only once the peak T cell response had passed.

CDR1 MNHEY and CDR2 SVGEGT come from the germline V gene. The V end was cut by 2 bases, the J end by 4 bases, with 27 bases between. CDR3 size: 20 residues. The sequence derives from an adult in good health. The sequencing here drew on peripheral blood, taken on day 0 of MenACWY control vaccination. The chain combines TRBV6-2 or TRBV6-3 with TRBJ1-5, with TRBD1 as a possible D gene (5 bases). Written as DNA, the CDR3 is TGTGCCAGCAGTTACCTACGGGGGGGTTGGAGGAGAAATGGGAATCAGCCCCAGCATTTT. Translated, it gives CASSYLRGGWRRNGNQPQHF.